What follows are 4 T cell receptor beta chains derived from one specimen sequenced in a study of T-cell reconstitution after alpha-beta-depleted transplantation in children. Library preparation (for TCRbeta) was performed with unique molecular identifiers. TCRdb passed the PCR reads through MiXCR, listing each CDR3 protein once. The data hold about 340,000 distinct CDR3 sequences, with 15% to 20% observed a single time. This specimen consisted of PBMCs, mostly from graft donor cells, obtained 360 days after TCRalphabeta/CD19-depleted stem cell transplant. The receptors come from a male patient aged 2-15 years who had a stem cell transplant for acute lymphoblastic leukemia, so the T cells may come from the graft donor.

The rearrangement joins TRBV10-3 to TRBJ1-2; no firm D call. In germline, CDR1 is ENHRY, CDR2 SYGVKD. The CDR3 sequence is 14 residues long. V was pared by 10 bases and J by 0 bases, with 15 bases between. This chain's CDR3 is CATRPGGSNYGYTF. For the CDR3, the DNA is TGTGCCACACGCCCGGGCGGATCTAACTATGGCTACACCTTC.

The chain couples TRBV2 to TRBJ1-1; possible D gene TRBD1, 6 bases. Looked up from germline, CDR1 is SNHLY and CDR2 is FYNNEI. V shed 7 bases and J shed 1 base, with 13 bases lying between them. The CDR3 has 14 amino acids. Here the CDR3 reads CASKWGAKNTEAFF. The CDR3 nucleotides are TGTGCCAGCAAATGGGGGGCAAAGAACACTGAAGCTTTCTTT.

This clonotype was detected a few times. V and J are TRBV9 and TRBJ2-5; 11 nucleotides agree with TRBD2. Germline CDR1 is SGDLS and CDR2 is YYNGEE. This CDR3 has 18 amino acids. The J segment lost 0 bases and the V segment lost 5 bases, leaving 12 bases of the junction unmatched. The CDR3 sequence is CASSRGLAVAGDQETQYF. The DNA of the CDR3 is TGTGCCAGCAGTCGGGGACTAGCGGTAGCGGGGGACCAAGAGACCCAGTACTTC.

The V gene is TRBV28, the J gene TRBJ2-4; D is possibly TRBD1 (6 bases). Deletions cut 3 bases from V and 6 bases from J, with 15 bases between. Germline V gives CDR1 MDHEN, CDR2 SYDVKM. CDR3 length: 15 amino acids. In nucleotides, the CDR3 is TGTGCCAGCAGTTTCCCTAGCAGGGGTGGAAACATTCAGTACTTC. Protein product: CASSFPSRGGNIQYF.